This T cell receptor beta chain stems from a study of CD8+ T cells in alopecia areata. The length of the CDR3 is 13 residues. The V and J ends lost 2 bases and 1 base respectively, with 5 bases between them. The germline V gene encodes CDR1 MNHEY and CDR2 SMNVEV (reference sequence). cDNA serving as the sequencing template came from extracted, reverse transcribed RNA. Profiling relied on immunoSEQ multiplex PCR, and the TCRdb table lists in-frame clones only, not all of them. The sample contains roughly 150,000 clones, about 50% of which appear only once. Note on this clone: The sample holds other DNA sequences that translate to the same CDR3.

This chain uses TRBV27 with TRBJ1-1; D not certain. The material was CD8+ T cells sorted from blood, obtained at week 0. This receptor was identified in a human donor with alopecia areata. The CDR3 bases are TGTGCCAGCAGTTTAGGCGCGAACACTGAAGCTTTCTTT. Its protein is CASSLGANTEAFF.